The T cell receptor beta chain described here comes from a study of graft-versus-host responses after intestinal transplantation. Study context: Multivisceral, liver-intestinal, or isolated intestinal transplants were given to recipients. All recipients were given anti-thymocyte globulin induction, and tacrolimus and steroids were then administered for three to four years. Broader study findings: Recipient marrow held GvH clones, some first seen in ileum or blood.

Notes on this clone: The antigen is undetermined.

CDR3 length equals 16 residues. V trimming: 0 bases; J trimming: 3 bases; junction bases outside the gene matches: 4. Germline loops: CDR1 WSHSY, CDR2 SAAADI. Libraries were prepared by immunoSEQ multiplex PCR; TCRdb keeps only in-frame clonotypes and omits some of them. The table has tens of thousands of clones, approximately 87% seen once. The TCR originated in a human donor who received an intestinal transplant. The input for sequencing was unstimulated CD4+ T cells sorted from spleen or lymph node cells, taken before intestinal transplant. This chain connects TRBV10-2 to TRBJ1-5, with 8 nucleotides matching TRBD1. CDR3 DNA: TGCGCCAGCAGTGAGTCGCCAGGGGGCACCAATCAGCCCCAGCATTTT. It encodes CASSESPGGTNQPQHF.